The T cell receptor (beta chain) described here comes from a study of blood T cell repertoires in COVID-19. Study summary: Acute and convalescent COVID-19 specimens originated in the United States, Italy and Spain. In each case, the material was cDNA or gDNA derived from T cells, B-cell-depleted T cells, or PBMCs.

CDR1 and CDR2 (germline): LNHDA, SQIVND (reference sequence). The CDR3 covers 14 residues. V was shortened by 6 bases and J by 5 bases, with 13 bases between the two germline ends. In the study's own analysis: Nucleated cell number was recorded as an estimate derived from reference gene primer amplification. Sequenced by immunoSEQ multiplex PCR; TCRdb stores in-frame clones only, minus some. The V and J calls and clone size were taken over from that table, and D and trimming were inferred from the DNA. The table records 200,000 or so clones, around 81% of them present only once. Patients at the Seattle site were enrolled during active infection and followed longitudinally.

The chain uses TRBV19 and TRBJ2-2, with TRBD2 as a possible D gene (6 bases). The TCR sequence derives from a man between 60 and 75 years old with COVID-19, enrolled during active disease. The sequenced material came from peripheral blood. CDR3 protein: CASRASGVTGELFF. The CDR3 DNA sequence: TGTGCCAGTAGAGCATCGGGGGTAACCGGGGAGCTGTTTTTT.